This entry lists 19 T cell receptor beta chains sequenced from one sample in a study of response to subunit inactivated influenza vaccine. One entry per CDR3 protein, called by TCRdb with MiXCR from the RT-PCR reads. The table records more than 600,000 distinct CDR3 sequences, approximately 17% of them present only once. The sequencing here drew on PBMCs from blood, taken 5 to 6 days after vaccination. All receptors come from a man aged 50 to 59 who received an inactivated influenza vaccine.

CDR3 DNA sequence: TGTGCCAGCTCACCAGGGCGCGGCGGCACCGGGGAGCTGTTTTTT. Translating gives CASSPGRGGTGELFF. The chain employs TRBV18 and TRBJ2-2; D is unclear. Trimming shortened V by 2 bases and J by 4 bases, and 11 bases separated the two germline ends. There are 15 residues in the CDR3. Germline V gene data show CDR1 as KGHSH and CDR2 as LQKENI. Using reference TRBV18 and TRBJ2-2 for the parts outside the CDR3, the full variable domain is NAGVMQNPRHLVRRRGQEARLRCSPMKGHSHVYWYRQLPEEGLKFMVYLQKENIIDESGMPKERFSAEFPKEGPSILRIQQVVRGDSAAYFCASSPGRGGTGELFFGEGSRLTVL.

V usage is TRBV5-1 and J usage is TRBJ2-3; no reliable D call. CDR1 is SGHRS and CDR2 is YFSETQ in the germline V gene. V lost 2 bases to trimming and J lost 2 bases, with 12 bases between them. This CDR3 has 15 residues. CDR3 coding DNA: TGCGCCAGCAGCTTCCATAAGGGTTCCACAGATACGCAGTATTTT. Protein product: CASSFHKGSTDTQYF.

V and J are TRBV12-3 or TRBV12-4 and TRBJ1-2, with 8 bases lining up with TRBD1. J was trimmed by 7 bases and V by 6 bases; bases with no gene match: 10. The CDR3 sequence is 14 residues long. This chain's CDR3 is CASSTTGAGSGYTF. The CDR3 DNA sequence: TGTGCCAGCAGCACGACAGGGGCCGGGAGTGGCTACACCTTC.

The rearrangement joins TRBV10-3 to TRBJ2-1; D remains unclear. Germline V lookup: CDR1 ENHRY, CDR2 SYGVKD. This CDR3 has 11 residues. V was clipped by 4 bases and J by 5 bases, with 3 bases between them. CDR3 sequence reads: CAISGDNEQFF. CDR3 nucleotide sequence: TGTGCCATCAGTGGGGACAATGAGCAGTTCTTC.

There are a few counts of this clonotype. This chain links TRBV20-1 with TRBJ2-3, with a possible D match to TRBD2 (5 bases). The germline V gene encodes CDR1 DFQATT and CDR2 SNEGSKA (reference sequence). The CDR3 has 14 amino acids. Trimming removed 5 bases at V and 0 bases at J, with 12 bases between. CDR3: CSAESRESTDTQYF. The DNA of the CDR3 is TGCAGTGCTGAATCAAGGGAGAGCACAGATACGCAGTATTTT.

The sample holds many counts of this clonotype. The chain has TRBV7-9 and TRBJ1-1, with TRBD1 as a possible D gene (5 bases). The CDR3 is 12 residues long. Trimming cost V 1 base and J 10 bases, with 10 bases left between them. Germline V gene data show CDR1 as SEHNR and CDR2 as FQNEAQ (reference sequence). This CDR3 is CASSLDRGRAFF. CDR3 sequence (DNA): TGTGCCAGCAGCTTAGATAGGGGAAGAGCTTTCTTT.

V is TRBV6-1 and J is TRBJ2-1; 7 bases align to TRBD2. The CDR3 runs 15 residues. CDR1 and CDR2 (germline): MNHNS, SASEGT. After removal of 4 bases from V and 7 bases from J, the junction contained 10 bases not matched to a gene. The CDR3 nucleotides are TGTGCCAGCAGTGGGACTAGTGGGTTTATGAATGAGCAGTTCTTC. Its translation is CASSGTSGFMNEQFF.

The chain recombines TRBV7-9 with TRBJ2-7; D remains ambiguous. The CDR3 is 16 residues long. In germline, CDR1 is SEHNR, CDR2 FQNEAQ (reference sequence). The V gene lost 1 base and the J gene lost 0 bases, with 13 bases spanning the gap. The DNA for the CDR3 is TGTGCCAGCAGCTTAGGAGACCGTAACCCCTCCTACGAGCAGTACTTC. Protein sequence: CASSLGDRNPSYEQYF.

This clonotype turned up a few times. V gene TRBV3-1 combines with J gene TRBJ2-1; D remains ambiguous. CDR1 LGHDT and CDR2 YNNKEL come from the germline V gene (reference sequence). The CDR3 has 18 residues. With 4 bases removed from V and 0 bases from J, the gap between germline ends came to 19 bases. The CDR3 protein is CASSPGVFLTRSYNEQFF. DNA of the CDR3: TGTGCCAGCAGCCCCGGAGTGTTCCTTACCCGCTCCTACAATGAGCAGTTCTTC.

This clonotype was seen only a few times. The chain combines TRBV9 with TRBJ2-4; 8 bases align to TRBD2. This CDR3 contains 16 residues. V lost 0 bases to trimming and J lost 5 bases; unmatched junction nucleotides: 7. Germline V gene data show CDR1 as SGDLS and CDR2 as YYNGEE. The CDR3 sequence is CASSVGGLAGENIQYF. The CDR3 bases are TGTGCCAGCAGCGTAGGAGGGCTAGCGGGTGAAAACATTCAGTACTTC. The whole variable domain, remainder taken from reference TRBV9 and TRBJ2-4, is DSGVTQTPKHLITATGQRVTLRCSPRSGDLSVYWYQQSLDQGLQFLIQYYNGEERAKGNILERFSAQQFPDLHSELNLSSLELGDSALYFCASSVGGLAGENIQYFGAGTRLSVL.

The chain carries TRBV5-5 and TRBJ2-1; TRBD2 matches at 13 bases. Germline CDR1 is SGHKS and CDR2 is YYEKEE (reference sequence). J lost 15 bases, V lost 3 bases, and 9 bases had no gene match. This CDR3 is built from 14 residues. The DNA for the CDR3 is TGTGCCAGCAGCTCGTCCCCCGGACTAGCGGGGGTGTTCTTC. Encoded protein: CASSSSPGLAGVFF.

J is TRBJ2-1 and V is TRBV3-1, with TRBD1 identical over 8 bases. CDR1 LGHDT and CDR2 YNNKEL come from the germline V gene (reference sequence). The CDR3 has 12 amino acids. The CDR3: CGDRDRYNEQFF. CDR3 nucleotide sequence: TGTGGCGACCGGGACAGGTACAATGAGCAGTTCTTC.

This clonotype has a handful of counts. The rearrangement uses TRBV20-1 and TRBJ2-5, with D perhaps TRBD1 (6 bases). The V end lost 3 bases, the J end lost 4 bases, and 12 bases lay between the germline ends. CDR3 length: 13 residues. In germline, CDR1 is DFQATT, CDR2 SNEGSKA (reference sequence). The CDR3 DNA reads as TGCAGTGCTAGGGGATCAGGGGTAGAGACCCAGTACTTC. Its translation: CSARGSGVETQYF.

This clonotype has more than one count but fewer than ten. The chain employs TRBV7-8 and TRBJ1-3; no reliable D call. Trimming left V 5 bases short and J 7 bases short, with 9 bases between. The CDR3 is 12 amino acids. CDR1 is SGHVS, CDR2 FQNEAQ, per germline. CDR3 coding DNA: TGTGCCAGCAGCCATCACGAGAACACCATATATTTT. Encoded protein: CASSHHENTIYF.

The rearrangement uses TRBV6-5 and TRBJ2-7; 11 bases fit TRBD1. The ends lost 0 bases at V and 6 bases at J; junction bases unmatched: 10. The CDR3 runs 17 residues. Germline V gene sequence: CDR1 MNHEY, CDR2 SVGAGI. CDR3 sequence (DNA): TGTGCCAGCAGTTACTCGATGGCCGGACAGGGGGCCTCCGAGCAGTACTTC. It is translated as CASSYSMAGQGASEQYF.

This clonotype was counted only a few times. J is TRBJ2-1 and V is TRBV10-3; 9 nucleotides align to TRBD2. This CDR3 spans 18 amino acids. V lost 0 bases and J lost 8; bases outside the gene matches: 14. The V gene's germline CDR1 is ENHRY and CDR2 SYGVKD. The CDR3, as DNA: TGTGCCATCAGTGAGTCAGGTAGTAATAGCGGGAGATTCTATGAGCAGTTCTTC. Encoded protein: CAISESGSNSGRFYEQFF.

This clonotype came up a few times. This chain joins TRBV12-3 or TRBV12-4 and TRBJ2-7; D gene ambiguous. Between the trimmed V and J ends, which lost 1 base and 4 bases, there was a span of 8 bases. The length of the CDR3 is 13 residues. CDR3 residues: CASSLGNVYEQYF. The DNA of the CDR3 is TGTGCCAGCAGTTTAGGTAATGTTTACGAGCAGTACTTC.

Ten or more counts support this clonotype. V gene TRBV12-3 or TRBV12-4 combines with J gene TRBJ1-2; possible D gene TRBD1, 5 bases. V was pared by 5 bases and J by 8 bases, with 18 bases between. The CDR3 is 14 amino acids. CDR3 coding DNA: TGTGCCAGCAGTCCCTACGGGGGAGAGAGAGGCTACACCTTC. It codes for CASSPYGGERGYTF.

This clonotype was found a few times. The V and J genes are TRBV10-3 and TRBJ1-1; no clear D gene. This CDR3 spans 14 amino acids. Trimming took 7 bases from V and 1 from J, leaving 13 bases between them. Looked up from germline, CDR1 is ENHRY and CDR2 is SYGVKD. The CDR3 loop reads CAITSSSWNTEAFF. In DNA form, the CDR3 reads TGTGCCATCACTTCGAGCTCCTGGAACACTGAAGCTTTCTTT.